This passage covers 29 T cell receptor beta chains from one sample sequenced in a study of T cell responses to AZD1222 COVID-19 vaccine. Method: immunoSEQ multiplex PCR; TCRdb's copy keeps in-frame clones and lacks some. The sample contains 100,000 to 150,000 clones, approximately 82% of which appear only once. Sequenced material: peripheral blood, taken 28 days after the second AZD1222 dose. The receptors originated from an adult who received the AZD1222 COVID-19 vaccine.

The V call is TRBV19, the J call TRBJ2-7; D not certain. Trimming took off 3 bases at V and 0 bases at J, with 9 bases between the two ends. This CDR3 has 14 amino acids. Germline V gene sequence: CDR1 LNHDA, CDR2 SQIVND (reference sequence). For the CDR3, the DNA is TGTGCCAGTAGTATTGGTCTAAGCTCCTACGAGCAGTACTTC. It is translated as CASSIGLSSYEQYF. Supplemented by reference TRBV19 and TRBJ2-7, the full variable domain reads DGGITQSPKYLFRKEGQNVTLSCEQNLNHDAMYWYRQDPGQGLRLIYYSQIVNDFQKGDIAEGYSVSREKKESFPLTVTSAQKNPTAFYLCASSIGLSSYEQYFGPGTRLTVT.

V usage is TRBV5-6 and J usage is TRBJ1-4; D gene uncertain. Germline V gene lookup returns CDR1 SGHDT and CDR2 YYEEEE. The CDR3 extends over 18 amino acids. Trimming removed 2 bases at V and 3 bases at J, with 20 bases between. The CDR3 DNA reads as TGTGCCAGCAGCTTTTCCGGACCTGAGGAGGTTGCTAATGAAAAACTGTTTTTT. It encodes CASSFSGPEEVANEKLFF.

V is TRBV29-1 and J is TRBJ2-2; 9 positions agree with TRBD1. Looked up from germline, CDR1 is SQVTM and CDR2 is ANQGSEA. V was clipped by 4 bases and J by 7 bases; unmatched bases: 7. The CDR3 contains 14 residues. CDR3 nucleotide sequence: TGCAGCGTTGGCCGGGACAGGGCCATCGGGGAGCTGTTTTTT. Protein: CSVGRDRAIGELFF.

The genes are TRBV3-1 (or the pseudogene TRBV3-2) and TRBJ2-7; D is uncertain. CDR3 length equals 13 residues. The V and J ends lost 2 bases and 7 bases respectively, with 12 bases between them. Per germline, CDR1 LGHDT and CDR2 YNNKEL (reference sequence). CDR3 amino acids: CASSQWSSEEQYF. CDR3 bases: TGTGCCAGCAGCCAATGGAGTTCGGAAGAGCAGTACTTC.

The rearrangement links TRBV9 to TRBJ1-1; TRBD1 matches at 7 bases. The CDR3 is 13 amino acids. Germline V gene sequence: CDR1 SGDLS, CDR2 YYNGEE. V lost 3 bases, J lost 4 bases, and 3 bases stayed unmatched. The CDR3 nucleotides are TGTGCCAGCAGCGCGACAGGGTTCACTGAAGCTTTCTTT. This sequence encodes CASSATGFTEAFF.

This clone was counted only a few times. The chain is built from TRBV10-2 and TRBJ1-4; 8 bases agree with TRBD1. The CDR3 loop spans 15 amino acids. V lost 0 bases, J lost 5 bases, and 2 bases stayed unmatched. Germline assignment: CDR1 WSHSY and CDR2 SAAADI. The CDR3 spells CASSESGTGNEKLFF. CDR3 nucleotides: TGCGCCAGCAGTGAGTCCGGGACAGGAAATGAAAAACTGTTTTTT.

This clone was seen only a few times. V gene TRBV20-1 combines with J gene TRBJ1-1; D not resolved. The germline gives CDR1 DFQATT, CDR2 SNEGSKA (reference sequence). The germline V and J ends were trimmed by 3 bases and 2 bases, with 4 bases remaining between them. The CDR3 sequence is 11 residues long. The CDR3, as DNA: TGCAGTGCTAGCCCCAACACTGAAGCTTTCTTT. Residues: CSASPNTEAFF.

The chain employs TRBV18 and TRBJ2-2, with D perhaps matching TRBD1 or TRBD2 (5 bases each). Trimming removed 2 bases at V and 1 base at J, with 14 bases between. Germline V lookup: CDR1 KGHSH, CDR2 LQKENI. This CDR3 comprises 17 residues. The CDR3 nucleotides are TGTGCCAGCTCACCAGCCGCGGGCAGGGTGAACACCGGGGAGCTGTTTTTT. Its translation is CASSPAAGRVNTGELFF.

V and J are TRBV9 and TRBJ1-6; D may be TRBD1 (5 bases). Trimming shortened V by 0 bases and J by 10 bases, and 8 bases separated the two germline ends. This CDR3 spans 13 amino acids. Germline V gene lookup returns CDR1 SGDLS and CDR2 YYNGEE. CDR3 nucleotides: TGTGCCAGCAGCGTAGAACAGGAATCACCCCTCCACTTT. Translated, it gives CASSVEQESPLHF.

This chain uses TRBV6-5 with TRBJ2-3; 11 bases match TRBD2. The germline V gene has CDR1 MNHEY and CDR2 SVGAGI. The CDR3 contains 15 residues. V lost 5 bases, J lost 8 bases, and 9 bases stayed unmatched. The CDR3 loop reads CASSPGLAGGSTQYF. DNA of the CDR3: TGTGCCAGCAGTCCTGGACTAGCGGGTGGGAGTACGCAGTATTTT.

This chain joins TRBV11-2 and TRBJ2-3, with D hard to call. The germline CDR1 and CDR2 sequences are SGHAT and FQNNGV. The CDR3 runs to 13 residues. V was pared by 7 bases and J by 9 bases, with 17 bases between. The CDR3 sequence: CASNLPSLETQYF. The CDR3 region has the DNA TGTGCCAGCAACCTTCCCAGCCTGGAGACGCAGTATTTT.

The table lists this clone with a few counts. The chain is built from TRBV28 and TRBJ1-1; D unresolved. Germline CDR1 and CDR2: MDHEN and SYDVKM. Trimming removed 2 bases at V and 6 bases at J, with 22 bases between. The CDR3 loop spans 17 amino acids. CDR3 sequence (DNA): TGTGCCAGCAGTTTAAGGGTTGACAATCCGGGCTTCTCTGAAGCTTTCTTT. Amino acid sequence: CASSLRVDNPGFSEAFF.

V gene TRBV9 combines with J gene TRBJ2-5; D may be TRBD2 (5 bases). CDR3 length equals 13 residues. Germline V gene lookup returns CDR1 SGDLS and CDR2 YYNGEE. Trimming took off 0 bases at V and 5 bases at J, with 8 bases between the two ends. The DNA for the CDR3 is TGTGCCAGCAGCGTAGGAGGGTACGAGACCCAGTACTTC. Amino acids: CASSVGGYETQYF.

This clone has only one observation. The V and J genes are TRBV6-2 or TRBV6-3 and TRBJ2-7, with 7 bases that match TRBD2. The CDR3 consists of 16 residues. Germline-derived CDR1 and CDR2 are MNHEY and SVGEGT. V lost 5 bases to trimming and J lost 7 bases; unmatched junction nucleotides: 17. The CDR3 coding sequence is TGTGCCAGCAGTCCCTATCGGAGGTCGACCGGGGGGGAGCAGTACTTC. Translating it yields CASSPYRRSTGGEQYF.

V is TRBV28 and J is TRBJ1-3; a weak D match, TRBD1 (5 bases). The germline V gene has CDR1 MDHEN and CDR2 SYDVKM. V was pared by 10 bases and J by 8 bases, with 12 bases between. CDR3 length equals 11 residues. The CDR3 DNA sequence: TGTGCCACCCTAGGGGTTCACACCATATATTTT. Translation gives CATLGVHTIYF.

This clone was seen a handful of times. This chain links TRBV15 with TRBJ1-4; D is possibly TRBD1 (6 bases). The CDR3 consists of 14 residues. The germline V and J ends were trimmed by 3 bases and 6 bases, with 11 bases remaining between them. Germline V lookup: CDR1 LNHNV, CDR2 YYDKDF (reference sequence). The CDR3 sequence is CATSSDTGYEKLFF. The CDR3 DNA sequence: TGTGCCACCAGCAGTGATACAGGGTATGAAAAACTGTTTTTT.

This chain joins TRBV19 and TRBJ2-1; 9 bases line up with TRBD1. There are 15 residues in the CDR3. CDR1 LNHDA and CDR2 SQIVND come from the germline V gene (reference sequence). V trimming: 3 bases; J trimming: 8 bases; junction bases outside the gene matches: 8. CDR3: CASSMEGTGSHEQFF. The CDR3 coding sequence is TGTGCCAGTAGTATGGAAGGGACAGGGTCCCATGAGCAGTTCTTC.

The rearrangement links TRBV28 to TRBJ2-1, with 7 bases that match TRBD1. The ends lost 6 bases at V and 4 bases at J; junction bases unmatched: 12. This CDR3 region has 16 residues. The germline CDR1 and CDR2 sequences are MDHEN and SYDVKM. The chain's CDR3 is CASRTWDSSTYNEQFF. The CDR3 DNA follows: TGTGCCAGCAGAACTTGGGACAGCTCCACTTACAATGAGCAGTTCTTC.

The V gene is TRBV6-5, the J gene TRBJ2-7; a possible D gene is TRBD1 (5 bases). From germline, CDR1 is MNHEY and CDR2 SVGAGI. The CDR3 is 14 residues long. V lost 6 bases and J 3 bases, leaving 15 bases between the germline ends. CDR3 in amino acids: CASSQQESYYEQYF. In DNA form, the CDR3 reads TGTGCCAGCAGCCAACAGGAAAGTTACTACGAGCAGTACTTC.

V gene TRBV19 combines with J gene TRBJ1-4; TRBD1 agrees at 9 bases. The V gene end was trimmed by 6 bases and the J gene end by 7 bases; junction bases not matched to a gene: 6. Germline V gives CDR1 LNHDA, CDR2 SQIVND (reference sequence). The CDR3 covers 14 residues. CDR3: CASRPWTGAEKLFF. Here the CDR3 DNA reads TGTGCCAGTAGACCATGGACAGGGGCTGAAAAACTGTTTTTT.

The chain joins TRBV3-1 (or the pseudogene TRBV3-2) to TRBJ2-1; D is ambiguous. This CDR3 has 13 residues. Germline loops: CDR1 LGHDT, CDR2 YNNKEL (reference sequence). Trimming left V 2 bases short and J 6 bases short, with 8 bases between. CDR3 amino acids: CASSQSLVNEQFF. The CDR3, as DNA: TGTGCCAGCAGCCAAAGTTTGGTCAATGAGCAGTTCTTC.

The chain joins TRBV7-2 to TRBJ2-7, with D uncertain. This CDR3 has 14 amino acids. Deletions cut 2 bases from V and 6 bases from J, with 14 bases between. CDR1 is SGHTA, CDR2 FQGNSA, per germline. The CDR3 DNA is TGTGCCAGCAGCTTATCGACTGGGAAAGGCGAGCAGTACTTC. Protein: CASSLSTGKGEQYF.

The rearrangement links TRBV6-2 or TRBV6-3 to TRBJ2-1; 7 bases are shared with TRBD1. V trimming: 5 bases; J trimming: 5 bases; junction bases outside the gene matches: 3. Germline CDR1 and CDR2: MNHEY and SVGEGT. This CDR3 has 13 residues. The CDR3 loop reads CASSPQGDNEQFF. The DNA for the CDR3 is TGTGCCAGCAGTCCCCAGGGGGACAATGAGCAGTTCTTC.

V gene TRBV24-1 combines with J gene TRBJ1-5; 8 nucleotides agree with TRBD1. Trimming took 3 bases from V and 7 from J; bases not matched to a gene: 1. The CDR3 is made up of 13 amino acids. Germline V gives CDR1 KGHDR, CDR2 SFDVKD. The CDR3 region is CATSDQGAQPQHF. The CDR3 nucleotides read TGTGCCACCAGTGATCAGGGGGCACAGCCCCAGCATTTT.

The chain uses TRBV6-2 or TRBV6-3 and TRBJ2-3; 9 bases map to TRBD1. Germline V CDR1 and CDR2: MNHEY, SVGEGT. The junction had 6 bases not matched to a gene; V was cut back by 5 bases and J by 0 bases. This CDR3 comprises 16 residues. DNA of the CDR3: TGTGCCAGCAGTAATCTGGGACAGGGAAGCACAGATACGCAGTATTTT. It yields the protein CASSNLGQGSTDTQYF.

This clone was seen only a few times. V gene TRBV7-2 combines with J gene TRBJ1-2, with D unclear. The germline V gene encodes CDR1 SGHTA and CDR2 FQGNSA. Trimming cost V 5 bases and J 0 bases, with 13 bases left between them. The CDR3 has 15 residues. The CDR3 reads CASSPFRVANYGYTF. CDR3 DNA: TGTGCCAGCAGCCCTTTCCGCGTAGCTAACTATGGCTACACCTTC.

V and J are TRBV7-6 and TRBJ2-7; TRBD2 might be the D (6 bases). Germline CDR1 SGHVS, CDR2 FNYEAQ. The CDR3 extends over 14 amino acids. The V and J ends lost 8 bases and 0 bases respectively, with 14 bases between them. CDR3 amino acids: CASRGTGVSYEQYF. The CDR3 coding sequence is TGTGCCAGCCGCGGGACGGGCGTCTCCTACGAGCAGTACTTC.

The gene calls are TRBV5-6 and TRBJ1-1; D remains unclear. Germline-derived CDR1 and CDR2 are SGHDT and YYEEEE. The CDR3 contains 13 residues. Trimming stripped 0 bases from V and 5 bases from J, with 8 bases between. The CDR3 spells CASSLVIRTEAFF. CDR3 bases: TGTGCCAGCAGCTTGGTTATCCGAACTGAAGCTTTCTTT.

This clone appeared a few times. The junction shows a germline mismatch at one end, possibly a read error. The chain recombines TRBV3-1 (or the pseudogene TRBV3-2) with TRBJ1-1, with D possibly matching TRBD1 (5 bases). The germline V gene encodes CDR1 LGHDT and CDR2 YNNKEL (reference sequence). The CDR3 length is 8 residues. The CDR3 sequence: CASSQAGF. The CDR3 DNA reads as TGTGCCAGCAGCCAAGCAGGGTTC.